The T cell receptor (beta chain) described here comes from a study of T cells in Graves' hyperthyroidism and ophthalmopathy (dated by TCRdb to about 2019). About the study as a whole: Peripheral blood samples were taken at the time of initial diagnosis, prior to any treatment. A discovery cohort of fewer than 110 patients, 43 with Graves' ophthalmopathy and approximately 60 with stable Graves' hyperthyroidism, was used to find distinguishing TCR V-J signatures. An independent validation cohort of around 19 hyperthyroidism patients and 17 patients who later progressed to ophthalmopathy tested prospective prediction of ophthalmopathy. The 100 discovery patients were randomly split 7:3 into training and test sets. In several Graves' hyperthyroidism patients, the study also compared T-cell repertoires from thyroid tissue with T-cell repertoires from blood. After blood sampling, hyperthyroidism patients were treated with methimazole at a starting dose of 30 mg daily, and ophthalmopathy patients were treated with high-dose intravenous methylprednisolone. According to the paper, TCR Vbeta CDR3 sequencing was carried out on over 130 peripheral blood samples, which came from 40 to 45 ophthalmopathy, around 75 hyperthyroidism and approximately 17 progressor patients. General conclusions and limits of the study: Blood samples also contained most of the expanded thyroid clonotypes (frequency above 0.001), which suggests that blood repertoires may reflect thyroid immune responses. During validation, the model predicted progression to ophthalmopathy a median of approximately 7 months ahead of onset, with more than 60% sensitivity and 72.22% specificity. A model built on a 13 V-J signature distinguished ophthalmopathy from stable hyperthyroidism, reaching over 85% sensitivity and about 81% specificity in cross-validation and 80%/75% in testing. No statistical method was used to set the sample size in advance, and investigators knew the group allocation.

This clonotype was detected ten times or more. The target of this receptor is not known. Within one base of it there is no much larger clone, and no base qualities were kept. The TCR beta CDR3 regions were amplified from RNA transcripts. A first-round RT-PCR of the TCR CDR3 used the HTBI primer set with the Qiagen OneStep RT-PCR kit. Libraries were constructed in a second round of multiplex PCR, after which size selection and purification were performed. Sequencing of the libraries was done on an Illumina HiSeq2000 using paired-end 100 bp reads. As for how the authors treated the data: Raw data were processed with SOAPnuke, discarding reads with adapters, uncalled bases, mean Phred below 15, or no exact constant-primer or identifier match. High-quality paired reads were merged with COPE v1.2.5, and unique nucleotide sequences were defined as clonotypes. MiTCR v1.1 was used to align the clonotypes against IMGT TRBV, TRBD and TRBJ reference segments. The analysis included only V-J combinations with a frequency above 0.0001, which together covered over 98% of the repertoires. A TCS score was defined as the ratio of F50 (clonal expansion) to E x V (chaos), with BLOSUM62-based TCRdist applied between CDR3 peptides within each V-J. Welch's t-statistics and random forest reduced approximately 520 V-J features to roughly 13, which were used in a naive Bayes classifier (R e1071). The public reads were reanalyzed by TCRdb: fastp trimming at Q25, MiXCR alignment, in-frame beta chains only. Here each entry gathers all rows of one CDR3 protein and keeps the most common genes and DNA. In this record, the V and J calls reflect TCRdb's handling and not the investigators' own analysis. This sample has around 260,000 distinct CDR3 sequences in its table, and 20% to 25% of those were observed once. Clones ranked in the top ten supply about 30% of the sample.

Per the germline V gene, MGHDK is the CDR1 and SYGVNS is the CDR2. The CDR3 numbers 14 residues from cysteine through phenylalanine. This entry keeps only the CDR3 DNA: 42 bases, framed from base 1. V sheds 4 bases and J sheds 1 base, leaving 11 bases between their ends. Hyperthyroidism patients were newly diagnosed, with disease duration under 2 months, and aged 18 to 65 years. The study excluded patients with uncontrolled infections, other autoimmune diseases, pregnancy or lactation. Clinical symptoms, serum thyroxine and TRAb, thyroid ultrasound, and orbital computed tomography formed the basis for the diagnoses. Blood from progressor patients was drawn when they were first diagnosed with hyperthyroidism, before any ophthalmopathy symptoms appeared. PBMCs were separated from approximately 10 ml of fresh peripheral blood using Ficoll-Paque density gradient centrifugation. Progressor patients were initially diagnosed with Graves' hyperthyroidism and developed ophthalmopathy during follow-up. Total RNA was extracted with Trizol reagent, and quality was checked on an Agilent 2100 Bioanalyzer.

Specimen: blood. The rearrangement combines TRBV25-1 with TRBJ2-7; a confident D gene designation cannot be given. This sequence originates from a middle-aged man with Graves' hyperthyroidism that later progressed to Graves' ophthalmopathy. The nucleotide sequence reads as follows: TGTGCCAGCAGTGCTCTAGTCTCATCCTACGAGCAGTACTTC. Its product reads: CASSALVSSYEQYF.